These 18 T cell receptor beta chains originate from one sample sequenced in a study of control samples from healthy donors and cancer patients. Assay: immunoSEQ multiplex PCR; the TCRdb copy retains only in-frame clones and omits some. Here the sample spans 95,000 to 150,000 clones, about 89% being singletons. The sequenced sample was blood. The receptors shown here come from a woman under 30 in good health.

The J gene is TRBJ1-2, the V gene TRBV6-2 or TRBV6-3; tentatively, D is TRBD1 (5 bases). Looked up from germline, CDR1 is MNHEY and CDR2 is SVGEGT. The CDR3 runs 14 residues. Trimming took off 2 bases at V and 7 bases at J, with 14 bases between the two ends. The CDR3 region is CASSYAAGLSGYTF. Written as DNA, the CDR3 is TGTGCCAGCAGTTACGCCGCGGGACTTAGTGGCTACACCTTC.

The chain recombines TRBV12-3 or TRBV12-4 with TRBJ2-7; D not resolved. The ends were cut back, 2 bases at V and 5 bases at J, with 7 bases in the middle. CDR3 length: 12 residues. CDR3 sequence reads: CASSLFGDEQYF. The CDR3 coding sequence is TGTGCCAGCAGTTTATTCGGTGACGAGCAGTACTTC.

V gene TRBV5-6 combines with J gene TRBJ2-2, with 8 bases identical to TRBD2. Germline trimming cut 0 bases from V and 8 bases from J; bases unmatched to any gene: 18. The CDR3 contains 19 residues. The germline V gene encodes CDR1 SGHDT and CDR2 YYEEEE. CDR3 loop: CASSLDRPRRGAGAGELFF. CDR3 nucleotides: TGTGCCAGCAGCTTGGATAGGCCCCGTCGAGGAGCGGGGGCGGGGGAGCTGTTTTTT.

The CDR3, as DNA: TGTGCCAGCAGTTACGGCGGGACAGCAAACTATGGCTACACCTTC. This sequence encodes CASSYGGTANYGYTF. The chain recombines TRBV6-5 with TRBJ1-2; 7 nucleotides align to TRBD1. The CDR3 spans 15 residues. J lost 2 bases, V lost 2 bases, and 5 bases had no gene match. Germline V CDR1 and CDR2: MNHEY, SVGAGI.

The chain couples TRBV9 to TRBJ1-1; D is possibly TRBD1 (5 bases). CDR1 and CDR2 from the germline V gene are SGDLS and YYNGEE. Trimming removed 4 bases at V and 7 bases at J, with 17 bases between. The CDR3 is made up of 14 amino acids. The CDR3 sequence: CASSSAGGWSEAFF. The CDR3 bases are TGTGCCAGCAGCTCCGCGGGGGGGTGGAGTGAAGCTTTCTTT. The entire variable domain, with the rest obtained from reference TRBV9 and TRBJ1-1, is as follows: DSGVTQTPKHLITATGQRVTLRCSPRSGDLSVYWYQQSLDQGLQFLIQYYNGEERAKGNILERFSAQQFPDLHSELNLSSLELGDSALYFCASSSAGGWSEAFFGQGTRLTVV.

The chain joins TRBV27 to TRBJ1-1; 8 bases line up with TRBD1. V lost 5 bases and J lost 3; bases outside the gene matches: 8. CDR3 length: 15 residues. CDR1 and CDR2 (germline): MNHEY, SMNVEV (reference sequence). The CDR3 region has the DNA TGTGCCAGCAGTCCCAACAGGGGGGAATACACTGAAGCTTTCTTT. Translated: CASSPNRGEYTEAFF.

This clone was recorded a few times. This chain joins TRBV19 and TRBJ1-2, with D unclear. V shed 7 bases and J shed 4 bases, with 19 bases lying between them. Germline V gives CDR1 LNHDA, CDR2 SQIVND (reference sequence). This CDR3 is 15 amino acids long. The CDR3 DNA reads as TGTGCCAGTACCCTACAGCGGACGGCCTTCTATGGCTACACCTTC. Translation: CASTLQRTAFYGYTF. Full variable domain (outside the CDR3, taken from reference TRBV19 and TRBJ1-2): DGGITQSPKYLFRKEGQNVTLSCEQNLNHDAMYWYRQDPGQGLRLIYYSQIVNDFQKGDIAEGYSVSREKKESFPLTVTSAQKNPTAFYLCASTLQRTAFYGYTFGSGTRLTVV.

The chain recombines TRBV4-2 with TRBJ2-7; possibly TRBD1 for D (6 bases). V dropped 1 base and J dropped 2 bases, with 18 bases sitting between them. The germline gives CDR1 LGHNA, CDR2 YNFKEQ. The CDR3 extends over 17 amino acids. The CDR3 DNA reads as TGTGCCAGCAGCCAAGGTGTCGGTTACAGGGATACCTACGAGCAGTACTTC. The encoded protein is CASSQGVGYRDTYEQYF.

The V and J genes are TRBV6-2 or TRBV6-3 and TRBJ2-2; TRBD2 aligns across 14 bases. V dropped 5 bases and J dropped 7; count of bases not matched to a gene: 18. Germline assignment: CDR1 MNHEY and CDR2 SVGEGT. The CDR3 consists of 20 residues. The CDR3 region is CASSAGLAGERWIRHGELFF. In nucleotides, the CDR3 is TGTGCCAGCAGTGCGGGACTAGCGGGAGAACGGTGGATCCGTCACGGGGAGCTGTTTTTT.

This chain links TRBV27 with TRBJ2-5, with D possibly TRBD2 on 6 matching bases. V was shortened by 5 bases and J by 4 bases, with 20 bases between the two germline ends. CDR1 is MNHEY, CDR2 SMNVEV, per germline (reference sequence). The CDR3 totals 16 residues. The CDR3 DNA follows: TGTGCCAGCAGTCCACGAAGGGGCGGAGGGGTAGAGACCCAGTACTTC. Residues: CASSPRRGGGVETQYF.

This chain links TRBV6-2 or TRBV6-3 with TRBJ1-4, with D maybe TRBD1 (5 bases). In germline, CDR1 is MNHEY, CDR2 SVGEGT. The CDR3 extends over 15 amino acids. The V end lost 6 bases, the J end lost 7 bases, and 18 bases lay between the germline ends. DNA of the CDR3: TGTGCCAGCAGCGACGCGCGGCAGGGACGTGAAAAACTGTTTTTT. The encoded protein is CASSDARQGREKLFF.

The genes are TRBV28 and TRBJ2-7; D is uncertain. The ends were cut back, 1 base at V and 7 bases at J, with 14 bases in the middle. Germline values: CDR1 MDHEN, CDR2 SYDVKM. The CDR3 covers 14 residues. The chain's CDR3 is CASSLSPRVEEQYF. CDR3 nucleotide sequence: TGTGCCAGCAGTTTATCGCCTCGGGTAGAGGAGCAGTACTTC.

This chain links TRBV5-4 with TRBJ2-3, with D perhaps being TRBD1 or TRBD2 (6 bases each). This CDR3 is 15 amino acids long. The V gene lost 1 base and the J gene lost 2 bases, with 11 bases spanning the gap. Germline V gene lookup returns CDR1 SGHNT and CDR2 YYREEE (reference sequence). DNA of the CDR3: TGTGCCAGCAGCTTGAGGGGGGCTTACACAGATACGCAGTATTTT. Protein: CASSLRGAYTDTQYF.

This clone appeared once. V gene TRBV20-1 combines with J gene TRBJ1-3; no clear D. Germline CDR1 DFQATT, CDR2 SNEGSKA (reference sequence). V was cut by 3 bases and J by 1 base, with 7 bases left in between. The CDR3 loop spans 13 amino acids. The CDR3 here is CSASWKSGNTIYF. The CDR3 bases are TGCAGTGCTAGTTGGAAATCTGGAAACACCATATATTTT.

The CDR3 sequence: CASSVATDRTEAFF. CDR3 DNA sequence: TGCGCCAGCAGTGTGGCAACTGACCGCACTGAAGCTTTCTTT. The chain uses TRBV10-2 and TRBJ1-1, with no clear D. Per the germline V gene, CDR1 is WSHSY and CDR2 is SAAADI. Trimming pared 4 bases from V and 4 bases from J, leaving 13 bases between. This CDR3 has 14 residues.

This CDR3 reads CASSSLFRTVAETQYF. DNA of the CDR3: TGCGCCAGCAGCTCCCTGTTCCGGACAGTGGCAGAGACCCAGTACTTC. V and J are TRBV5-1 and TRBJ2-5; tentatively, D is TRBD1 (6 bases). Trimming cost V 3 bases and J 4 bases, with 19 bases left between them. CDR1 and CDR2 from the germline V gene are SGHRS and YFSETQ. The CDR3 loop spans 16 amino acids.

This chain uses TRBV9 with TRBJ2-2, with D maybe TRBD2 (6 bases). Germline assignment: CDR1 SGDLS and CDR2 YYNGEE. V was shortened by 0 bases and J by 7 bases, with 10 bases between the two germline ends. The CDR3 has 14 residues. CDR3 sequence reads: CASSVVGRDGELFF. CDR3 nucleotide sequence: TGTGCCAGCAGCGTAGTAGGGCGGGACGGGGAGCTGTTTTTT.

The V gene is TRBV7-3, the J gene TRBJ2-3, with a possible D match to TRBD2 (6 bases). V was pared by 0 bases and J by 2 bases, with 12 bases between. The CDR3 runs to 16 residues. Germline V gives CDR1 SGHTA, CDR2 FQGTGA. Here the CDR3 reads CASSLTGGLATDTQYF. The DNA for the CDR3 is TGTGCCAGCAGCTTAACGGGGGGTTTAGCCACAGATACGCAGTATTTT.